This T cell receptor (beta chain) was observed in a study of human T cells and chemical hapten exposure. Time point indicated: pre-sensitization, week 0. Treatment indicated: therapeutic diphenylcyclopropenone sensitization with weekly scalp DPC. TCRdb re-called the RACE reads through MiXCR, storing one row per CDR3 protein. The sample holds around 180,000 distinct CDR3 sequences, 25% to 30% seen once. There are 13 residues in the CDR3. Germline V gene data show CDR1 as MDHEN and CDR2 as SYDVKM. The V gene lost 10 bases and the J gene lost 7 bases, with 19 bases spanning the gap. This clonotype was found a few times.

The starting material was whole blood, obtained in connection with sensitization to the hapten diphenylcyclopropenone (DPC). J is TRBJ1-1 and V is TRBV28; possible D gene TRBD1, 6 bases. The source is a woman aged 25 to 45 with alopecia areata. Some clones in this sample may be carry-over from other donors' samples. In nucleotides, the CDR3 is TGTGCCACCAATAAGGGGGGGGCTAGTGAAGCTTTCTTT. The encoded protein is CATNKGGASEAFF.